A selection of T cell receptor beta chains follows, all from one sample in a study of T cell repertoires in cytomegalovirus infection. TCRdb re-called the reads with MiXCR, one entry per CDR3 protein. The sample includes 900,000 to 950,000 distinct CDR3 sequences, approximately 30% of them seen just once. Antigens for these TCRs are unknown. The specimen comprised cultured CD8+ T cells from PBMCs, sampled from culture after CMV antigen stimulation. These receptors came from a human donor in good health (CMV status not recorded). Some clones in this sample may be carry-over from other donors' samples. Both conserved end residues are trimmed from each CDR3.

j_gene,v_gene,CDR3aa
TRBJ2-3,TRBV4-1,ASSDSGSTDTQY
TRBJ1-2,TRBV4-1,ASSQVATENYGYT
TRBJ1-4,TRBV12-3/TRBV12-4,ASSLTQGFTNEKLF
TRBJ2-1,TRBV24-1,ATGQEYNEQF
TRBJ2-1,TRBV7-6,ASSLSGLQF
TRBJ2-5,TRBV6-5,ASSPGGYQETQY
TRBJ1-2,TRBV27,ASSLASGPYGYT
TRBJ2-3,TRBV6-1,ASIKGGAPTNTQY
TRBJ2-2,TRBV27,ASSQSTGSGELF
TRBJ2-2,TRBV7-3,ASTWTGRNTGELF
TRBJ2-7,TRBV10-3,AIRLADNEQY
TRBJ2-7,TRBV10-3,AISESKRGGVIHYEQY
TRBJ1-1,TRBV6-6,ASSWQVTNTEAF